This T cell receptor (beta chain) emerged from a study of T cell repertoires in cytomegalovirus infection. On the study more broadly: An indication of both CMV infection and matching HLA type came from public TCR beta signatures. Study conclusions and caveats: What dominated the ex vivo response were HLA-C-restricted CMV-specific TCR beta clonotypes. Of the TCR beta families, the public ones yielded a cumulative frequency that identified carriers of CMV plus the relevant HLA.

V dropped 5 bases and J dropped 11 bases, with 16 bases sitting between them. This CDR3 region has 14 residues. From germline, CDR1 is SGHAT and CDR2 FQNNGV. TCRdb independently ran MiXCR on the reads; one entry per CDR3 protein. The sample records more than 500,000 distinct CDR3 sequences, 16% being singletons. In this sample, this clonotype turned up a few times. The antigen is undetermined. Sequencing was done on a sample of CD8+ T cells from PBMCs. This clonotype originated in a human donor in good health (CMV status not recorded). Some clones in this sample may be carry-over from other donors' samples. The chain uses TRBV11-2 and TRBJ1-6, with D tentatively TRBD1 (5 bases). This chain's CDR3 is CASSPGAGLTPLHF. In DNA form, the CDR3 reads TGTGCCAGCAGCCCCGGGGCAGGGTTGACACCCCTCCACTTT.